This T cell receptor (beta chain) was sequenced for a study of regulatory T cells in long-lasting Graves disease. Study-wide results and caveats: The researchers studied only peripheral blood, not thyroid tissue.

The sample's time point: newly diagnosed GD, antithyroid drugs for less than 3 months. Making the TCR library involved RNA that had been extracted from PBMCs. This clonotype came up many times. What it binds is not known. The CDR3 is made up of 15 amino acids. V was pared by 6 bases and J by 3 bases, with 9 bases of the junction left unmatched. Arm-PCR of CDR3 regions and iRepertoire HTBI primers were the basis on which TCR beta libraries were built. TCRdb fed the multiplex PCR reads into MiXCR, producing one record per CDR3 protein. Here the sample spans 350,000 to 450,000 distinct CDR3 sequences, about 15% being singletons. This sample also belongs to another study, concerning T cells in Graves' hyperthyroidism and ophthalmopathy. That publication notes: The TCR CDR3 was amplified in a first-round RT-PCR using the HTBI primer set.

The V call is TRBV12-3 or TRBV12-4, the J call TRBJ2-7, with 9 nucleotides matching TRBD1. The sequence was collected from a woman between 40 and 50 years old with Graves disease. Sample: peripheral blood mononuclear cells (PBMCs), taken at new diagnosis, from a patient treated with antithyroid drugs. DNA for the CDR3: TGTGCCAGCAGCCCAGGGGACAGGGCTTACTACGAGCAGTACTTC. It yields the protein CASSPGDRAYYEQYF.